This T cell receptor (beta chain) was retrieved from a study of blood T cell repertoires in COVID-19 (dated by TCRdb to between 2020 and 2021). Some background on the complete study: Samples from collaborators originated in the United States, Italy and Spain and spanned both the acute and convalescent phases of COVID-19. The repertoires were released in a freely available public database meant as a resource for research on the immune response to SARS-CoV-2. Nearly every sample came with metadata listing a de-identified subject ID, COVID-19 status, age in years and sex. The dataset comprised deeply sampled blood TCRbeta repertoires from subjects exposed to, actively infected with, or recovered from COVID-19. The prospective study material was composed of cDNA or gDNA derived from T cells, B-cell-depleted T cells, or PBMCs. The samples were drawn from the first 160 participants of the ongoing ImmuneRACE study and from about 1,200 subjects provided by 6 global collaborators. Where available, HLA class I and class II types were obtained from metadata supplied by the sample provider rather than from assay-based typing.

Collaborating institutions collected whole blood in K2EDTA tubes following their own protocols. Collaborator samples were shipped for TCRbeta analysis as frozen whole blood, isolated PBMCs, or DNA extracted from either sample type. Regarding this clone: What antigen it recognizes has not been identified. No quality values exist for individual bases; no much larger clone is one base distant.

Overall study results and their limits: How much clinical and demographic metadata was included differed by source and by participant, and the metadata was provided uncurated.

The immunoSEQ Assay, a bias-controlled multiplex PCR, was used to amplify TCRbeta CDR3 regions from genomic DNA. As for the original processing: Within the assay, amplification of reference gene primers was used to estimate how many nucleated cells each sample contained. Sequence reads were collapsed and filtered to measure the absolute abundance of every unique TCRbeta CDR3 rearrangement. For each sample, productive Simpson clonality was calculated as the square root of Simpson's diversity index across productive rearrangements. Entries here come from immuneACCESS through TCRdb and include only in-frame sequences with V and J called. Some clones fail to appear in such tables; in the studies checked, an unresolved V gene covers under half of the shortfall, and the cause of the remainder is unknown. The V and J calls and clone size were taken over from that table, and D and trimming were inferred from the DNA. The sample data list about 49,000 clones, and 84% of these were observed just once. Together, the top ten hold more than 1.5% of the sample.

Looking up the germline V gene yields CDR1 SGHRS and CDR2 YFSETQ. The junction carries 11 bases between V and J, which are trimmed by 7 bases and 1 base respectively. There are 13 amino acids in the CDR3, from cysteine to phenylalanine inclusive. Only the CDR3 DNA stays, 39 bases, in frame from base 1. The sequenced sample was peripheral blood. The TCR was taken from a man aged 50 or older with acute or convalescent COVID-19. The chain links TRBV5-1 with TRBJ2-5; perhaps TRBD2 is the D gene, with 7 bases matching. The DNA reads TGCGCCAGCGGGGGGGGCAGCCAAGAGACCCAGTACTTC. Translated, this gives CASGGGSQETQYF.